The source of this TCR beta chain is a study of human T cells and chemical hapten exposure. Study-level points and caveats: Among TCRs, those above 1 in 1000 frequency were unaffected by DPC sensitization.

The time point denotes: patch test 3, about 24 weeks after DPC sensitization. As for treatment: therapeutic diphenylcyclopropenone sensitization with weekly scalp DPC. Blood sampling preceded each patch test application. The study used a library that attached unique molecular identifiers to individual cDNA molecules. TCRdb re-analysed the RACE reads in MiXCR, keeping a single row per CDR3 protein. In the table there are 97,000 or so distinct CDR3 sequences, 25% to 35% of which are singletons. CDR3 length: 12 residues. The germline gives CDR1 SGHDN, CDR2 FVKESK. J gave up 6 bases and V 6 bases, and 3 bases lay outside the gene matches. Note on this clonotype: Its antigen is unidentified. A much bigger clone sits one base away, suggesting this may be a read error.

V and J are TRBV14 and TRBJ2-5; 8 positions agree with TRBD2. This specimen consisted of whole blood, obtained in connection with sensitization to the hapten diphenylcyclopropenone (DPC). The TCR sequence derives from a man between 40 and 49 years old with alopecia areata. Some clones in this sample may be carry-over from other donors' samples. The CDR3 DNA reads TGTGCCAGCAGATTAGCGGGAAAGACCCAGTACTTC. Its protein product is CASRLAGKTQYF.